This TCR beta chain appears in the sequencing data of a study of blood T cells in healthy people across ages. Overall study: About one barcoded TCR beta cDNA was captured per two T cells.

Study outcomes and limitations: While age rose, TCR beta diversity per million T cells dropped in a roughly linear way. Using unsorted PBMCs precluded a conclusive naive versus antigen-experienced comparison. Strongly correlated with naive T cell percentage was TCR beta diversity.

Combining a sample-barcoded 5' primer with a J-beta primer mix, a second PCR ran for about 6 to 12 cycles. MiXCR, applied by TCRdb to the 5' RACE reads, yields one record per CDR3 protein. The table lists 660,000 or so distinct CDR3 sequences, 58% of them singletons. To note about this clonotype: Antigen unknown.

CDR3 length: 13 residues. V shed 8 bases and J shed 3 bases, with 12 bases lying between them. Sequencing input: blood. The genes are TRBV12-3 or TRBV12-4 and TRBJ2-3; weak D call: TRBD2 (6 bases). This TCR derives from a man aged 55 to 70 in good health. The CDR3 DNA follows: TGTGCCAGCCGGGAGTGGGGGACAGATACGCAGTATTTT. Translated, it gives CASREWGTDTQYF.